Shown below are 29 T cell receptor beta chains from a single sample sequenced in a study of shared clonotypes between healthy human individuals. Measured with immunoSEQ multiplex PCR; TCRdb has only the in-frame clones, and not every one. The table includes some 1,900,000 clones, 85% to 95% detected once. The naive CD8 subset, CD45RO-negative cells positively selected for CCR7, excluded terminally differentiated effector memory CD45RA+ cells. Sequencing input: naive CD8+ T cells sorted from blood. The receptors stem from a young man in good health.

The chain couples TRBV6-4 to TRBJ2-7; D remains ambiguous. The V gene lost 7 bases and the J gene lost 1 base, with 20 bases spanning the gap. Germline CDR1 and CDR2: MRHNA and SNTAGT. This CDR3 region has 16 residues. In nucleotides, the CDR3 is TGTGCCAGCAAACAAGGACCCTTTCCCTTATCCTACGAGCAGTACTTC. It yields the protein CASKQGPFPLSYEQYF.

The chain recombines TRBV27 with TRBJ2-4, with D tentatively TRBD2 (7 bases). Trimming cost V 5 bases and J 0 bases, with 14 bases left between them. The CDR3 has 16 amino acids. Looked up from germline, CDR1 is MNHEY and CDR2 is SMNVEV (reference sequence). The DNA of the CDR3 is TGTGCCAGCAGTACCCCGGGGGGCTTAGCCAAAAACATTCAGTACTTC. The encoded protein is CASSTPGGLAKNIQYF.

In its sample, this clone was seen once. This sample also contains other DNA sequences that code for the same CDR3. The V gene is TRBV7-9, the J gene TRBJ2-7, with TRBD1 identical over 8 bases. After removal of 1 base from V and 2 bases from J, the junction contained 4 bases not matched to a gene. Germline CDR1 SEHNR, CDR2 FQNEAQ (reference sequence). CDR3 length: 15 residues. CDR3 DNA sequence: TGTGCCAGCAGCTTAGGACAGGGGCGCACCTACGAGCAGTACTTC. Residues: CASSLGQGRTYEQYF.

The gene calls are TRBV30 and TRBJ2-7, with TRBD2 matching over 11 bases. Germline CDR1 is GTSNPN and CDR2 is SVGIG (reference sequence). V shed 7 bases, J shed 1 base, and the junction held 6 bases outside the gene matches. CDR3 length: 14 amino acids. The CDR3 nucleotides read TGTGCCTCGGTAGCGGGAGGGCCGTCCTACGAGCAGTACTTC. Protein product: CASVAGGPSYEQYF. Complete variable domain (other parts from reference TRBV30 and TRBJ2-7): SQTIHQWPATLVQPVGSPLSLECTVEGTSNPNLYWYRQAAGRGLQLLFYSVGIGQISSEVPQNLSASRPQDRQFILSSKKLLLSDSGFYLCASVAGGPSYEQYFGPGTRLTVT.

The chain's CDR3 is CASSPGYRGLTYEQYF. The CDR3 DNA sequence: TGTGCCAGCAGCCCAGGTTACCGGGGGCTTACCTACGAGCAGTACTTC. The rearrangement uses TRBV13 and TRBJ2-7, with D tentatively TRBD1 or TRBD2 (6 bases each). V was pared by 5 bases and J by 2 bases, with 19 bases between. This CDR3 comprises 16 residues. Looked up from germline, CDR1 is PRHDT and CDR2 is FYEKMQ (reference sequence).

The chain has TRBV18 and TRBJ2-2; D not certain. With 3 bases removed from V and 0 bases from J, the gap between germline ends came to 14 bases. This CDR3 spans 17 amino acids. Germline lookup yields CDR1 KGHSH and CDR2 LQKENI. The CDR3 protein is CASSPGNPLANTGELFF. The CDR3 DNA reads TGTGCCAGCTCACCCGGCAACCCCCTTGCGAACACCGGGGAGCTGTTTTTT.

This clone is a singleton in its sample. CDR3 sequence reads: CASSLSVDSEAFF. The CDR3 DNA sequence: TGTGCCAGCAGTTTATCGGTCGACAGTGAAGCTTTCTTT. The chain carries TRBV27 and TRBJ1-1; a possible D gene is TRBD1 (5 bases). This CDR3 has 13 residues. V was clipped by 0 bases and J by 7 bases, with 9 bases between them. Germline loops: CDR1 MNHEY, CDR2 SMNVEV (reference sequence).

This chain links TRBV10-2 with TRBJ1-5, with a weak D call TRBD1 (5 bases). This CDR3 spans 14 amino acids. V lost 2 bases and J 1 base, leaving 6 bases between the germline ends. CDR1 and CDR2 from the germline V gene are WSHSY and SAAADI. The CDR3 DNA sequence: TGCGCCAGCAGTGAGGGGGACAGCAATCAGCCCCAGCATTTT. It is translated as CASSEGDSNQPQHF.

This clone was detected only once. This chain uses TRBV29-1 with TRBJ2-3; 11 bases fit TRBD2. The germline CDR1 and CDR2 sequences are SQVTM and ANQGSEA. CDR3 size: 16 residues. V dropped 4 bases and J dropped 0; count of bases not matched to a gene: 6. The CDR3 nucleotides are TGCAGCGTTGCTAGCGGGGGGCGGGTCAGCACAGATACGCAGTATTTT. This sequence encodes CSVASGGRVSTDTQYF.

The chain links TRBV5-1 to TRBJ2-7, with TRBD1 matching 12 bases. The length of the CDR3 is 15 residues. Per germline, CDR1 SGHRS and CDR2 YFSETQ. Trimming removed 3 bases from V and 5 bases from J; junction bases left unmatched: 6. The CDR3: CASSSGQGARHEQYF. The CDR3 DNA reads as TGCGCCAGCAGCTCGGGACAGGGGGCGCGCCACGAGCAGTACTTC.

This clone was found once. The chain combines TRBV27 with TRBJ1-2; tentative D call: TRBD1 (6 bases). Germline CDR1 MNHEY, CDR2 SMNVEV (reference sequence). Trimming removed 5 bases from V and 8 bases from J, with 21 bases in between. This CDR3 comprises 15 residues. CDR3 DNA: TGTGCCAGCAGTCCACGGGGGGGCAAGGTAGTCGGCTACACCTTC. It specifies CASSPRGGKVVGYTF.

This chain connects TRBV10-3 to TRBJ2-3, with D tentatively TRBD2 (5 bases). There are 13 residues in the CDR3. Trimming removed 2 bases at V and 3 bases at J, with 6 bases between. CDR1 ENHRY and CDR2 SYGVKD come from the germline V gene. The CDR3 bases are TGTGCCATCAGTGAGGGGGAGACAGATACGCAGTATTTT. Translating gives CAISEGETDTQYF.

V usage is TRBV7-2 and J usage is TRBJ2-3; the D is unclear. The germline V gene has CDR1 SGHTA and CDR2 FQGNSA. Deletions cut 3 bases from V and 6 bases from J, with 7 bases between. The CDR3 spans 12 residues. The CDR3 DNA sequence: TGTGCCAGCAGCTTTAGGGCCGATACGCAGTATTTT. Amino acids: CASSFRADTQYF.

The chain combines TRBV28 with TRBJ1-1; no firm D call. From germline, CDR1 is MDHEN and CDR2 SYDVKM. The CDR3 has 12 amino acids. The V end lost 3 bases, the J end lost 11 bases, and 13 bases lay between the germline ends. As DNA, the CDR3 is TGTGCCAGCAGTTTCGATACATTAGTGGCTTTCTTT. Its translation: CASSFDTLVAFF.

The chain is built from TRBV2 and TRBJ2-1; 7 bases are shared with TRBD1. The trim removed 9 bases at V and 2 bases at J, leaving 4 bases unmatched. The CDR3 consists of 13 residues. The germline gives CDR1 SNHLY, CDR2 FYNNEI. In DNA form, the CDR3 reads TGTGCCAGGGGGACAGAGACCTACAATGAGCAGTTCTTC. Translated, it gives CARGTETYNEQFF. The whole variable domain, remainder taken from reference TRBV2 and TRBJ2-1, is EPEVTQTPSHQVTQMGQEVILRCVPISNHLYFYWYRQILGQKVEFLVSFYNNEISEKSEIFDDQFSVERPDGSNFTLKIRSTKLEDSAMYFCARGTETYNEQFFGPGTRLTVL.

This clone is a singleton in its sample. Other DNA sequences in this specimen translate into the identical CDR3. This sequence joins TRBV19 and TRBJ2-7; D might be TRBD1 (6 bases). The CDR3 has 13 amino acids. The V gene's germline CDR1 is LNHDA and CDR2 SQIVND (reference sequence). The germline V and J ends were trimmed by 6 bases and 0 bases, with 9 bases remaining between them. The CDR3 region is CASSPDSSYEQYF. The CDR3 nucleotides are TGTGCCAGTAGCCCGGACAGCTCCTACGAGCAGTACTTC.

This clone was observed a single time. The chain carries TRBV6-5 and TRBJ1-4, with a possible D match to TRBD1 (6 bases). Germline V gene sequence: CDR1 MNHEY, CDR2 SVGAGI. The V and J ends lost 5 bases and 7 bases respectively, with 14 bases between them. CDR3 length equals 14 residues. CDR3 in DNA: TGTGCCAGCAGTCGAAAGACAGGACCTGAAAAACTGTTTTTT. This translates into CASSRKTGPEKLFF.

This chain joins TRBV27 and TRBJ1-5; D perhaps matches TRBD1 (6 bases). The length of the CDR3 is 15 residues. The V end was cut by 3 bases, the J end by 1 base, with 10 bases between. CDR1 and CDR2 (germline): MNHEY, SMNVEV (reference sequence). The CDR3 DNA is TGTGCCAGCAGTTTTACAGGGTGGAGCAATCAGCCCCAGCATTTT. Protein: CASSFTGWSNQPQHF.

This chain uses TRBV7-9 with TRBJ2-7; 9 bases line up with TRBD1. The CDR3 extends over 15 amino acids. The J segment lost 3 bases and the V segment lost 3 bases, leaving 6 bases of the junction unmatched. Germline V lookup: CDR1 SEHNR, CDR2 FQNEAQ (reference sequence). The chain's CDR3 is CASSLGQGTIYEQYF. The CDR3 DNA sequence: TGTGCCAGCAGCTTGGGACAGGGAACGATCTACGAGCAGTACTTC.

CDR3 region: CAWSMGDYEQYF. The CDR3 DNA sequence: TGTGCCTGGTCCATGGGGGACTACGAGCAGTACTTC. This rearrangement joins TRBV30 to TRBJ2-7; D may match TRBD1 or TRBD2 (5 bases each). CDR3 length equals 12 residues. Germline V gene sequence: CDR1 GTSNPN, CDR2 SVGIG (reference sequence). V was cut by 5 bases and J by 3 bases, with 11 bases left in between.

The chain is built from TRBV6-5 and TRBJ1-6; unclear D gene. Germline V gene sequence: CDR1 MNHEY, CDR2 SVGAGI. This CDR3 contains 13 residues. Trimming shortened V by 8 bases and J by 3 bases, and 8 bases separated the two germline ends. The CDR3 loop reads CASSADYNSPLHF. CDR3 bases: TGTGCCAGCTCGGCGGACTATAATTCACCCCTCCACTTT.

The V call is TRBV5-6, the J call TRBJ2-7, with 8 bases matching TRBD2. This CDR3 contains 14 residues. CDR1 and CDR2 from the germline V gene are SGHDT and YYEEEE. With 2 bases clipped from V and 5 bases from J, the junction kept 6 bases outside the gene matches. CDR3 bases: TGTGCCAGCAGCTTACTAGCGGAGACCCACGAGCAGTACTTC. This encodes CASSLLAETHEQYF. Based on the CDR3 plus reference TRBV5-6 and TRBJ2-7, the full variable domain is DAGVTQSPTHLIKTRGQQVTLRCSPKSGHDTVSWYQQALGQGPQFIFQYYEEEERQRGNFPDRFSGHQFPNYSSELNVNALLLGDSALYLCASSLLAETHEQYFGPGTRLTVT.

This clone was picked up a small number of times. The chain recombines TRBV7-9 with TRBJ1-4; D call uncertain. V lost 1 base, J lost 8 bases, and 11 bases lay in between. Germline V gene sequence: CDR1 SEHNR, CDR2 FQNEAQ (reference sequence). The CDR3 sequence is 14 residues long. The chain's CDR3 is CASSLVSPEEKLFF. For the CDR3, the DNA is TGTGCCAGCAGCTTAGTTTCGCCAGAAGAAAAACTGTTTTTT. Supplemented by reference TRBV7-9 and TRBJ1-4, the full variable domain reads DTGVSQNPRHKITKRGQNVTFRCDPISEHNRLYWYRQTLGQGPEFLTYFQNEAQLEKSRLLSDRFSAERPKGSFSTLEIQRTEQGDSAMYLCASSLVSPEEKLFFGSGTQLSVL.

As to this clone: Within the sample, other DNA sequences also encode this same CDR3. The chain recombines TRBV6-5 with TRBJ2-7; D assignment may be TRBD1 or TRBD2 (5 bases each). Germline V CDR1 and CDR2: MNHEY, SVGAGI. The V and J ends lost 5 bases and 3 bases respectively, with 11 bases between them. The CDR3 spans 13 residues. DNA of the CDR3: TGTGCCAGCAGTACGGGGACCGGCTACGAGCAGTACTTC. It yields the protein CASSTGTGYEQYF.

V usage is TRBV27 and J usage is TRBJ2-2; D unresolved. The CDR3 covers 15 residues. The V end lost 5 bases, the J end lost 0 bases, and 10 bases lay between the germline ends. Germline CDR1 MNHEY, CDR2 SMNVEV (reference sequence). The CDR3 coding sequence is TGTGCCAGCAGTCTACTTGGTCCGAACACCGGGGAGCTGTTTTTT. Protein: CASSLLGPNTGELFF.

The V gene is TRBV10-1, the J gene TRBJ2-7, with D possibly TRBD2 on 5 matching bases. The CDR3 has 13 residues. From germline, CDR1 is WNHNN and CDR2 SYGVQD (reference sequence). The V and J ends lost 3 bases and 5 bases respectively, with 11 bases between them. CDR3 DNA: TGCGCCAGCAGTGATGAAATCGGGAACGAGCAGTACTTC. It encodes CASSDEIGNEQYF.

The V call is TRBV7-9, the J call TRBJ1-5, with 9 bases lining up with TRBD1. Trimming removed 3 bases from V and 3 bases from J; junction bases left unmatched: 3. The germline V gene has CDR1 SEHNR and CDR2 FQNEAQ (reference sequence). The CDR3 loop spans 15 amino acids. CDR3 nucleotides: TGTGCCAGCAGCTTCGGACAGGGGAACAATCAGCCCCAGCATTTT. It is translated as CASSFGQGNNQPQHF.

The V and J genes are TRBV6-1 and TRBJ2-1; 9 bases map to TRBD2. V shed 3 bases, J shed 3 bases, and the junction held 6 bases outside the gene matches. In germline, CDR1 is MNHNS, CDR2 SASEGT. CDR3 length: 16 residues. The CDR3 is CASSERTSVNYNEQFF. CDR3 DNA sequence: TGTGCCAGCAGTGAGAGGACTAGCGTGAACTACAATGAGCAGTTCTTC.

In DNA, the CDR3 is TGTGCCAGCAGCTTAGGAGAAACAGGGAACCCCTATAATTCACCCCTCCACTTT. Amino acid sequence: CASSLGETGNPYNSPLHF. The V gene is TRBV4-2, the J gene TRBJ1-6, with D perhaps TRBD1 (6 bases). The germline gives CDR1 LGHNA, CDR2 YNFKEQ. Between the trimmed V and J ends, which lost 5 bases and 2 bases, there was a span of 19 bases. The length of the CDR3 is 18 residues.